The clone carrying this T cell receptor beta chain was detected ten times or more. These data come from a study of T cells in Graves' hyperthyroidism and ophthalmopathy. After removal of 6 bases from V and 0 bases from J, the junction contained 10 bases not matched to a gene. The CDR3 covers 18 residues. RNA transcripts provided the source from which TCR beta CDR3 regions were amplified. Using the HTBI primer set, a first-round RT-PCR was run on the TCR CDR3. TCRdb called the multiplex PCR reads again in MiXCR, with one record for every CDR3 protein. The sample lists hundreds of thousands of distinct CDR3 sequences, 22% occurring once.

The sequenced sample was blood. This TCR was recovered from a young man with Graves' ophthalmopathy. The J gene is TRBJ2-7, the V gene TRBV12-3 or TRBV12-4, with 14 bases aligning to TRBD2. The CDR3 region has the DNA TGTGCCAGCAGCCCCGGACTAGCGGGAGGACCCCTCTCCTACGAGCAGTACTTC. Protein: CASSPGLAGGPLSYEQYF.